This T cell receptor (beta chain) emerged from a study of T-cell reconstitution after alpha-beta-depleted transplantation in children (TCRdb year 2016). Some background on the complete study: The study quantitatively tracked T-cell immune reconstitution after TCRalphabeta/CD19-depleted allogeneic hematopoietic cell transplantation in children using TCR repertoire profiling. The research as a whole found: The apparently early alphabetaT-cell count recovery about two months after transplant was reportedly dependent on only several hundred rapidly expanded clones derived from non-depleted graft cells. The high TCRbeta diversity at day 60 in some patients was ascribed to recipient T cells and intrathymic progenitors that had survived conditioning. The frequencies of hyperexpanded clones fell over the following months, and after one year, T-cell counts and TCRbeta diversity were mostly attributed to newly produced T cells.

Receptor amplification or capture employed PCR. The data were produced on an Illumina HiSeq 2500. TCR libraries were prepared with molecular barcoding, using unique molecular identifiers to normalize TCRbeta repertoire quantification. TCRdb handled the public reads itself, with Q25 trimming in fastp and clone calling in MiXCR, and kept productive beta chains. Entries are consolidated by CDR3 protein sequence, retaining the most common genes and DNA. The sample data list over 200,000 distinct CDR3 sequences, and about 8.2% of these were observed just once. The top ten clonotypes cover roughly a third of the sample. At least ten counts were recorded for this clonotype. The clone's antigen remains unknown. No base quality values were provided; no much bigger clone lies one nucleotide off. Inclusive of the bounding cysteine and phenylalanine, the CDR3 is 14 residues long. Only the CDR3 portion is preserved as DNA: 42 bases, with reading frame beginning at the first base. Based on the germline V gene, the CDR1 and CDR2 sequences are SGHDN and FVKESK. V and J are truncated by 8 bases and 0 bases respectively, leaving an intervening sequence of 10 bases.

The label giving this sample's treatment or condition can be read as: allogeneic hematopoietic cell transplantation with graft depleted of TCRalphabeta T cells and CD19 B cells. The children who served as transplant recipients had been given grafts of TCRalphabeta/CD19-depleted allogeneic hematopoietic cells. The sample consisted of PBMCs, mostly from graft donor cells, taken 360 days after TCRalphabeta/CD19-depleted stem cell transplant. The chain links TRBV14 with TRBJ2-2, with the D gene uncertain. The TCR sequence derives from a male patient between 2 and 9 years old who had a stem cell transplant for acute myeloid leukemia, so the T cells may come from the graft donor. The CDR3 protein sequence reads: CASRTQTNTGELFF. Read as DNA, the sequence is TGTGCCAGCCGGACGCAAACGAACACCGGGGAGCTGTTTTTT.